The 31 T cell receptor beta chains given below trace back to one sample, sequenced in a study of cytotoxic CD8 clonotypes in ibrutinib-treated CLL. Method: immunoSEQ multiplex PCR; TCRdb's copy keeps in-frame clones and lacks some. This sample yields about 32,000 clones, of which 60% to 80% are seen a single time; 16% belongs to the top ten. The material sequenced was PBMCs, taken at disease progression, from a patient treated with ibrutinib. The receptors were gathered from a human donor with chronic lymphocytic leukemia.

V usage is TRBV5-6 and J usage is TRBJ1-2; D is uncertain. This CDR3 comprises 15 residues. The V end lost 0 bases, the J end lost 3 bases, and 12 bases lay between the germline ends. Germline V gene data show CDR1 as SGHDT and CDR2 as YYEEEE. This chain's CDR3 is CASSLGVGQYYGYTF. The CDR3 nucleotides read TGTGCCAGCAGCTTGGGTGTAGGCCAGTACTATGGCTACACCTTC.

The CDR3 DNA reads as TGTGCCAGCAGCCCAGGGGGGAGGACTGAAGCTTTCTTT. This codes for CASSPGGRTEAFF. The V gene is TRBV7-9, the J gene TRBJ1-1; 7 bases line up with TRBD1. Germline CDR1 and CDR2: SEHNR and FQNEAQ (reference sequence). The CDR3 length is 13 residues. V gave up 5 bases and J gave up 5 bases; unmatched junction bases: 5.

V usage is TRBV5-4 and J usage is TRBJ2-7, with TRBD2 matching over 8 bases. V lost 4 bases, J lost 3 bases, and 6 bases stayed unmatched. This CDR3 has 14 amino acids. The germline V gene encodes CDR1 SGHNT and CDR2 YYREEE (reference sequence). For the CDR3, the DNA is TGTGCCAGCAGCCCCGCGGGGGGTAACTACGAGCAGTACTTC. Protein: CASSPAGGNYEQYF. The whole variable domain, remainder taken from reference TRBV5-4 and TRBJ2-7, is ETGVTQSPTHLIKTRGQQVTLRCSSQSGHNTVSWYQQALGQGPQFIFQYYREEENGRGNFPPRFSGLQFPNYSSELNVNALELDDSALYLCASSPAGGNYEQYFGPGTRLTVT.

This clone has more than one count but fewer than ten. The CDR3 spells CASSQDIWKGWGTATKSGEKLFF. The CDR3 DNA reads TGTGCCAGCAGCCAAGATATATGGAAGGGGTGGGGGACCGCCACAAAGAGTGGTGAAAAACTGTTTTTT. J is TRBJ1-4 and V is TRBV14; a possible D gene is TRBD1 (5 bases). This CDR3 is 23 amino acids long. The V end was cut by 0 bases, the J end by 7 bases, with 36 bases between. In germline, CDR1 is SGHDN, CDR2 FVKESK.

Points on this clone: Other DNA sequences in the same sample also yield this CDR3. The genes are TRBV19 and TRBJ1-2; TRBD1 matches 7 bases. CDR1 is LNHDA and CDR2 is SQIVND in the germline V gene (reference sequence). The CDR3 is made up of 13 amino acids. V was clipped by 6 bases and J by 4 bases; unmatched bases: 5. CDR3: CASSRQGPYGYTF. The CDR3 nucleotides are TGTGCCAGTAGCAGACAGGGCCCCTATGGCTACACCTTC.

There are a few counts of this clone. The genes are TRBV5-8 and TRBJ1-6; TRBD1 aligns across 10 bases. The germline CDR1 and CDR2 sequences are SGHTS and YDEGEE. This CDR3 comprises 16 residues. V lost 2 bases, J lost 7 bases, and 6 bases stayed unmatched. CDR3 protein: CASSFRQGAENSPLHF. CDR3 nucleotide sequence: TGTGCCAGCAGCTTTAGACAGGGGGCCGAAAATTCACCCCTCCACTTT.

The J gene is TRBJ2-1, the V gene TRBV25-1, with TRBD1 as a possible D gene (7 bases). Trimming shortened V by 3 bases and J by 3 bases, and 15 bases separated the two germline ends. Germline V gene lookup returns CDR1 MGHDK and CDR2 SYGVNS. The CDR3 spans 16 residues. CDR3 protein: CASSDSPGGFYNEQFF. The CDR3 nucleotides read TGTGCCAGCAGTGATTCACCAGGGGGGTTCTACAATGAGCAGTTCTTC.

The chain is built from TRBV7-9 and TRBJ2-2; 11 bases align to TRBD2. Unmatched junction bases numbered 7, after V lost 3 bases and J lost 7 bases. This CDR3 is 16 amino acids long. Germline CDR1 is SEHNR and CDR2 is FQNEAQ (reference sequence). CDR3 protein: CASSLRLAGKYGELFF. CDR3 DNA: TGTGCCAGCAGCTTGAGACTAGCGGGGAAATACGGGGAGCTGTTTTTT. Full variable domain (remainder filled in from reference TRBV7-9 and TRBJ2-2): DTGVSQNPRHKITKRGQNVTFRCDPISEHNRLYWYRQTLGQGPEFLTYFQNEAQLEKSRLLSDRFSAERPKGSFSTLEIQRTEQGDSAMYLCASSLRLAGKYGELFFGEGSRLTVL.

The CDR3, as DNA: TGTGCCAGCAGTGTCGGACAGGGTGAGACGTATGGCTACACCTTC. This encodes CASSVGQGETYGYTF. This rearrangement joins TRBV2 to TRBJ1-2; 8 nucleotides match TRBD1. Germline CDR1 is SNHLY and CDR2 is FYNNEI. The V and J ends lost 4 bases and 5 bases, in that order; junction bases with no gene match: 9. This CDR3 has 15 amino acids.

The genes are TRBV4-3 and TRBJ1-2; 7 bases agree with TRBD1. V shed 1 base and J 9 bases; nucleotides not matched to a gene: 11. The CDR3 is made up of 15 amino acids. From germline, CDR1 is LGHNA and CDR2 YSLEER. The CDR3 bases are TGCGCCAGCAGCCAAGCCCCGGGGACAGTAGATAGCTACACCTTC. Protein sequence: CASSQAPGTVDSYTF.

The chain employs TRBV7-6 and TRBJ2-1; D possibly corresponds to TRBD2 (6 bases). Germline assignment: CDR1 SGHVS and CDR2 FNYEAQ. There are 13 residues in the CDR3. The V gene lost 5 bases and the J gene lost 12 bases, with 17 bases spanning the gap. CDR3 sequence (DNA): TGTGCCAGCAGCCCCCGGGGGACGGCGGGGCAGTTCTTC. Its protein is CASSPRGTAGQFF.

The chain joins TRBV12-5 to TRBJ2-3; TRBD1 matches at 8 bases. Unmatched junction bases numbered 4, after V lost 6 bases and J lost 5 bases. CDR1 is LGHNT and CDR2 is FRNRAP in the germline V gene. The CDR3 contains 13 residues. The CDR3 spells CASGDRAIDTQYF. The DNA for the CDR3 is TGTGCTAGTGGGGACAGGGCCATAGATACGCAGTATTTT.

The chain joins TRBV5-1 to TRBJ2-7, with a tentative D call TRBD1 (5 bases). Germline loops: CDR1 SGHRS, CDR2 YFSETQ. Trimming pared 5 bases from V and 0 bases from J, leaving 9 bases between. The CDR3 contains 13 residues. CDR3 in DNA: TGCGCCAGCAGTCGGCAGGGCTCCTACGAGCAGTACTTC. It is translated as CASSRQGSYEQYF. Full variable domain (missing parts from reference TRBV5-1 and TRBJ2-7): KAGVTQTPRYLIKTRGQQVTLSCSPISGHRSVSWYQQTPGQGLQFLFEYFSETQRNKGNFPGRFSGRQFSNSRSEMNVSTLELGDSALYLCASSRQGSYEQYFGPGTRLTVT.

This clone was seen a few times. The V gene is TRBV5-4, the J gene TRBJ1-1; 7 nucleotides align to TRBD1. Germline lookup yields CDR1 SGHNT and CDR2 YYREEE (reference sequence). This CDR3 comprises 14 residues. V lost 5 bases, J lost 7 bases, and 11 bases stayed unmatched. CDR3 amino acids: CASRETRTGVEAFF. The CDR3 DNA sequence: TGTGCCAGCAGGGAAACTAGGACAGGCGTTGAAGCTTTCTTT.

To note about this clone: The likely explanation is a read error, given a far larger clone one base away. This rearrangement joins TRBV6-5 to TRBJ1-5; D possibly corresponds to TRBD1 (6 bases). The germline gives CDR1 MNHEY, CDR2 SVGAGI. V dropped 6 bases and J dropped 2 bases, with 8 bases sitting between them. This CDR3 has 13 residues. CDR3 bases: TGTGCCAGCAGCCGACAGGGCAATCAGCCCCAGCATTTT. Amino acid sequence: CASSRQGNQPQHF.

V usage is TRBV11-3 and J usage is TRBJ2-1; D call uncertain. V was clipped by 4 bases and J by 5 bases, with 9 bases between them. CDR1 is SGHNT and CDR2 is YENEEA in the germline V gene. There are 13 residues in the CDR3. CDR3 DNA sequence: TGTGCCAGCAGCTCCCAATATAACAATGAGCAGTTCTTC. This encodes CASSSQYNNEQFF.

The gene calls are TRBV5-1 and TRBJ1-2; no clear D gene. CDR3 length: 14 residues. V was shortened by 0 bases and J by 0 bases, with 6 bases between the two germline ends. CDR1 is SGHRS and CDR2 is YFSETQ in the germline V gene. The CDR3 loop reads CASSLDATNYGYTF. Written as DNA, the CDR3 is TGCGCCAGCAGCTTGGACGCGACTAACTATGGCTACACCTTC.

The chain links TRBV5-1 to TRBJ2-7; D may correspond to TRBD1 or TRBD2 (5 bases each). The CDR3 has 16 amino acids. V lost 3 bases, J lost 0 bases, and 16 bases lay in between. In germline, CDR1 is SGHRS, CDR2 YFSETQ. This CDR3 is CASSWWGTQNSYEQYF. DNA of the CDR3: TGCGCCAGCAGCTGGTGGGGGACCCAAAACTCCTACGAGCAGTACTTC. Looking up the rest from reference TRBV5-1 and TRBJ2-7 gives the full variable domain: KAGVTQTPRYLIKTRGQQVTLSCSPISGHRSVSWYQQTPGQGLQFLFEYFSETQRNKGNFPGRFSGRQFSNSRSEMNVSTLELGDSALYLCASSWWGTQNSYEQYFGPGTRLTVT.

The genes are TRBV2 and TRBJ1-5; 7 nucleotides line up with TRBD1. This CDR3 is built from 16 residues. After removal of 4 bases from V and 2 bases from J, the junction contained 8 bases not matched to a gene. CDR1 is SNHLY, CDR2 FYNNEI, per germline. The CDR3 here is CASSGSTGARNQPQHF. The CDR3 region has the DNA TGTGCCAGCAGTGGTTCAACAGGGGCCCGCAATCAGCCCCAGCATTTT.

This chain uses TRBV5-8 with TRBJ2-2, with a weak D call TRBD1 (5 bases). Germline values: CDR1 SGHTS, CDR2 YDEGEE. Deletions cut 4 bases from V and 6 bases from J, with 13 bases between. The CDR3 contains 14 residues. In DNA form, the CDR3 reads TGTGCCAGCAGCCTTCAGGGTGTCCCCGGGGAGCTGTTTTTT. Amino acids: CASSLQGVPGELFF.

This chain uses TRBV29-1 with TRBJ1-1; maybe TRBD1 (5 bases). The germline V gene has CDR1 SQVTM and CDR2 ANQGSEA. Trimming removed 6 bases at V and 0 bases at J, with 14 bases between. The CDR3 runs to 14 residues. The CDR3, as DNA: TGCAGCGTGGGGACGGCCGGGTTGAACACTGAAGCTTTCTTT. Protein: CSVGTAGLNTEAFF.

CDR3 sequence (DNA): TGCGCCAGCAGCCAAGAACGCCAGGGATACGAGCAGTACTTC. Its translation is CASSQERQGYEQYF. The V call is TRBV4-1, the J call TRBJ2-7; the D gene is possibly TRBD1 (5 bases). Germline-derived CDR1 and CDR2 are MGHRA and YSYEKL. Trimming left V 0 bases short and J 4 bases short, with 10 bases between. This CDR3 comprises 14 residues.

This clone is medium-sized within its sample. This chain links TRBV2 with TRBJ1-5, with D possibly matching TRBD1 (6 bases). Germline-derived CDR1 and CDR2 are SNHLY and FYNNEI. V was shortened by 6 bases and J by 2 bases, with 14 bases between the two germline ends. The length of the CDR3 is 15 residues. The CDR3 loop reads CASSLGAVRNQPQHF. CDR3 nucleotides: TGTGCCAGCAGCCTGGGGGCGGTTCGCAATCAGCCCCAGCATTTT.

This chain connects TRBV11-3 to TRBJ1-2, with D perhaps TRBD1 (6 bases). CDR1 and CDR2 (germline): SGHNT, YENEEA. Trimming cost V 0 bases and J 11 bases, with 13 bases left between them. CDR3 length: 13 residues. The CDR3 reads CASSLDRGQGYTF. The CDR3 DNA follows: TGTGCCAGCAGCTTAGATCGTGGGCAGGGGTACACCTTC.

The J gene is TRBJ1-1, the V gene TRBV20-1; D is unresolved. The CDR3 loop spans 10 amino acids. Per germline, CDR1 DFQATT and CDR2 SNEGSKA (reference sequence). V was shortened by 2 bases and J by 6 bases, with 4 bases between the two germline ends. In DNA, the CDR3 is TGCAGTGCTAGATTATCTGAAGCTTTCTTT. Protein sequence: CSARLSEAFF.

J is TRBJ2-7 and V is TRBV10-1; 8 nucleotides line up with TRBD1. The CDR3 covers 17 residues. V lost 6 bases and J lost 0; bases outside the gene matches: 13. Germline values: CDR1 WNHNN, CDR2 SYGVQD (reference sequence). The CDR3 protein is CASSLDRGQRSSYEQYF. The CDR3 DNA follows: TGCGCCAGCAGCCTAGACAGGGGACAGAGGAGCTCCTACGAGCAGTACTTC.

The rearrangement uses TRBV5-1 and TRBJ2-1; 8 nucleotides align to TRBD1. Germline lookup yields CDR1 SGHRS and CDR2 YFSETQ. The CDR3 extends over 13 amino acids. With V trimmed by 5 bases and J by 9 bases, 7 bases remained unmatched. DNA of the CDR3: TGCGCCAGCAGGGGCGGACAGGGCGGTGAGCAGTTCTTC. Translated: CASRGGQGGEQFF.

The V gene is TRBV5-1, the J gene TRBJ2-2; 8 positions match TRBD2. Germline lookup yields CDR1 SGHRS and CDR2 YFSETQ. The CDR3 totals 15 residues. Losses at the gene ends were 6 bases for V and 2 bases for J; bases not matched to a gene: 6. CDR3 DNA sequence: TGCGCCAGCACAACCGGGGGGGCCAACACCGGGGAGCTGTTTTTT. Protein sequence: CASTTGGANTGELFF. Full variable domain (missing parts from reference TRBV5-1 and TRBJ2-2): KAGVTQTPRYLIKTRGQQVTLSCSPISGHRSVSWYQQTPGQGLQFLFEYFSETQRNKGNFPGRFSGRQFSNSRSEMNVSTLELGDSALYLCASTTGGANTGELFFGEGSRLTVL.

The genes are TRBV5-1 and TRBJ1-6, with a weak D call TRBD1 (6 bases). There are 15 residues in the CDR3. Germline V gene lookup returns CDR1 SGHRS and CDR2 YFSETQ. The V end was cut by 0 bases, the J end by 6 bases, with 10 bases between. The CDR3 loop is CASSLAQGGNSPLHF. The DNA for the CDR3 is TGCGCCAGCAGCTTGGCACAGGGTGGTAATTCACCCCTCCACTTT.

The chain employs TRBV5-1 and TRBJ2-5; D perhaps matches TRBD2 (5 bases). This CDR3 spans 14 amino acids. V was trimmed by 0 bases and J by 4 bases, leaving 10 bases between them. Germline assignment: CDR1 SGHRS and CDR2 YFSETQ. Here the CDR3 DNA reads TGCGCCAGCAGCTTGGTGGAGGCAGGAGAGACCCAGTACTTC. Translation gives CASSLVEAGETQYF.

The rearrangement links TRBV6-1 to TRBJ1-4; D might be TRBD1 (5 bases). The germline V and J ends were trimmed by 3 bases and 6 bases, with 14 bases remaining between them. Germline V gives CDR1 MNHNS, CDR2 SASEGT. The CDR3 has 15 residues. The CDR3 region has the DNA TGTGCCAGCAGTGACCCCGGGGGAGGGCATGAAAAACTGTTTTTT. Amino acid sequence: CASSDPGGGHEKLFF.